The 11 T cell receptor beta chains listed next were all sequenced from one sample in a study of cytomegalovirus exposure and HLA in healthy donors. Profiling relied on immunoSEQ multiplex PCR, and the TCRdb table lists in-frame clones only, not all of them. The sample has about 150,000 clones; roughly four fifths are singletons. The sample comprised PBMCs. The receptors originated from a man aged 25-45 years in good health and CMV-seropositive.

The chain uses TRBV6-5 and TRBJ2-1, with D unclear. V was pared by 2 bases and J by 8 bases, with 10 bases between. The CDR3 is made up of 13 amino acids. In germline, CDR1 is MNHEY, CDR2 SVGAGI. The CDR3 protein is CASSYVGADEQFF. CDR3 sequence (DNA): TGTGCCAGCAGTTACGTAGGAGCAGATGAGCAGTTCTTC.

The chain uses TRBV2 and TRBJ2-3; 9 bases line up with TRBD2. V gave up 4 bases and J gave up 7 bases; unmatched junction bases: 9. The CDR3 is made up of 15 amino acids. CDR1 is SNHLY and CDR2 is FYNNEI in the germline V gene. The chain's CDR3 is CASSVRGGAVNTQYF. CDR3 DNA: TGTGCCAGCAGTGTACGCGGGGGGGCCGTGAATACGCAGTATTTT.

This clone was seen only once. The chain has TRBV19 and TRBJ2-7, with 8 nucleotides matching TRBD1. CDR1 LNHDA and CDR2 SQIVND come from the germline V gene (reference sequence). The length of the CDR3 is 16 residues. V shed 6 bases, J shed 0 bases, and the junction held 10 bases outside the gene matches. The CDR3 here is CASSPGTGESSYEQYF. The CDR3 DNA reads TGTGCCAGTAGCCCTGGGACAGGAGAAAGCTCCTACGAGCAGTACTTC.

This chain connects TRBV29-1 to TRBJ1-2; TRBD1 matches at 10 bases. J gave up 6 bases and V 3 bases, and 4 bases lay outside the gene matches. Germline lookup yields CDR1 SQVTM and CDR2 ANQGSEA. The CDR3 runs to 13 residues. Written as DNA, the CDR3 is TGCAGCGTTGAGGGACAGGGGCTTCATGGCTACACCTTC. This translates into CSVEGQGLHGYTF.

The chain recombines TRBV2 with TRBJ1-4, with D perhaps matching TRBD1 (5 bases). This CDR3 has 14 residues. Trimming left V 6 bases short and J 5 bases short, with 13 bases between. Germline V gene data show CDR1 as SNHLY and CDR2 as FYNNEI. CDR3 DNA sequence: TGTGCCAGCAGGCAGGGTGCAGTGAATGAAAAACTGTTTTTT. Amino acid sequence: CASRQGAVNEKLFF.

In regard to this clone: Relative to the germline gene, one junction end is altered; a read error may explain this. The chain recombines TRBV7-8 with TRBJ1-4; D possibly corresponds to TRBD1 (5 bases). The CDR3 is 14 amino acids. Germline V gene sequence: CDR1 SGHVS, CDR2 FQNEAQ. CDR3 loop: CASSLGERGEKLFF. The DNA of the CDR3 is TGTGCCAGCAGTTTAGGGGAACGGGGAGAAAAACTGTTTTTT.

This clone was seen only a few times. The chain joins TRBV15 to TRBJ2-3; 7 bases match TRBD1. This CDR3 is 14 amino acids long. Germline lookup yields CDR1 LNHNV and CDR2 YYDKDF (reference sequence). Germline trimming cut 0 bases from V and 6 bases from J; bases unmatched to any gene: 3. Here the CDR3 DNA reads TGTGCCACCAGCAGAGATACGGGACAGGATACGCAGTATTTT. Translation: CATSRDTGQDTQYF.

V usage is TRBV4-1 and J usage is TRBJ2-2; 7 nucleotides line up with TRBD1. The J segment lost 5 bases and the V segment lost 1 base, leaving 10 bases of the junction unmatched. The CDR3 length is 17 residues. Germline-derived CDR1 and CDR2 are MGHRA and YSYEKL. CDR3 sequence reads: CASSQVAGTARTGELFF. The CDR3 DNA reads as TGCGCCAGCAGCCAAGTCGCCGGGACAGCGAGGACCGGGGAGCTGTTTTTT.

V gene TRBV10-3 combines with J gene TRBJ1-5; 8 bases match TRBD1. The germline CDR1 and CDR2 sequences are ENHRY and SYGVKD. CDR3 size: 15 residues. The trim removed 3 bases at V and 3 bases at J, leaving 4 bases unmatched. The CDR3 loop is CAISDGTGDNQPQHF. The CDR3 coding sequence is TGTGCCATCAGTGACGGGACAGGAGACAATCAGCCCCAGCATTTT.

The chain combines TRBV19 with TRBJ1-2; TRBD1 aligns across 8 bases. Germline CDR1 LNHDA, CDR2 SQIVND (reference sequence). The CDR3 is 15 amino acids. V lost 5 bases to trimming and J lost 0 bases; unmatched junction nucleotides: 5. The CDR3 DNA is TGTGCCAGTAGTGATGACAGGGGAGCTAACTATGGCTACACCTTC. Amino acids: CASSDDRGANYGYTF.

CDR3: CASSLRLEDPQYF. CDR3 sequence (DNA): TGTGCCAGCAGCTTAAGACTAGAGGACCCACAGTATTTT. The chain couples TRBV7-3 to TRBJ2-3; tentatively, D is TRBD2 (6 bases). V was pared by 1 base and J by 12 bases, with 14 bases between. The CDR3 has 13 residues. The germline V gene encodes CDR1 SGHTA and CDR2 FQGTGA.